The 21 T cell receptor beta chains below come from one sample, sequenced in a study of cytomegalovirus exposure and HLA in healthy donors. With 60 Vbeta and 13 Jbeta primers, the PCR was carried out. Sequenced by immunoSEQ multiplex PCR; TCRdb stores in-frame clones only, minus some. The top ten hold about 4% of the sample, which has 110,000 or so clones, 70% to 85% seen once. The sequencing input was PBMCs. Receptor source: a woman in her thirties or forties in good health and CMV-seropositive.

CDR3 amino acids: CASSLHRDYPYNEQFF. CDR3 nucleotide sequence: TGTGCCAGCAGCTTGCACCGGGACTACCCCTACAATGAGCAGTTCTTC. The genes are TRBV5-5 and TRBJ2-1, with 7 bases that match TRBD2. The germline CDR1 and CDR2 sequences are SGHKS and YYEKEE (reference sequence). The CDR3 totals 16 residues. The J segment lost 2 bases and the V segment lost 1 base, leaving 6 bases of the junction unmatched.

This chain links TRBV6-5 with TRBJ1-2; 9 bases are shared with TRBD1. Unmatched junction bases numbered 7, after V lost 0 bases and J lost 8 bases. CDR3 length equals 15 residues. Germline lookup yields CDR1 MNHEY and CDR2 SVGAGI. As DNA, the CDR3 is TGTGCCAGCAGTTACTCGGGGACAGGGCCAGGGGGCTACACCTTC. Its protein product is CASSYSGTGPGGYTF.

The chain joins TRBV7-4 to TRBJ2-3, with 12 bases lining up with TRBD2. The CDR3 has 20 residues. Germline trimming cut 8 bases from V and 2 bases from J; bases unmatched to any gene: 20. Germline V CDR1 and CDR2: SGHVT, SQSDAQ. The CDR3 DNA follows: TGTGCCAGCGCTAGGGGTACTAGCGGGAGGTCTTGGAAAAACACAGATACGCAGTATTTT. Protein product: CASARGTSGRSWKNTDTQYF.

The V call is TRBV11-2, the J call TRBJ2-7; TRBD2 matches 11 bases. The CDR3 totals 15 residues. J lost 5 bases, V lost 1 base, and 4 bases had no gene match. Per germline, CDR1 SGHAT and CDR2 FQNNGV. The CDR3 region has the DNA TGTGCCAGCAGCTTAGTAGCGGGGGGGCCCCACGAGCAGTACTTC. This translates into CASSLVAGGPHEQYF.

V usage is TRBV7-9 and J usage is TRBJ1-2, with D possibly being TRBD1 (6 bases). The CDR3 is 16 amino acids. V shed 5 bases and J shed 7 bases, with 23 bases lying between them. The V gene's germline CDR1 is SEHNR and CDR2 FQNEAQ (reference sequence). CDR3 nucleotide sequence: TGTGCCAGCAGCGATAACGTAGGGGCTGGGACATTTGGCTACACCTTC. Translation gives CASSDNVGAGTFGYTF.

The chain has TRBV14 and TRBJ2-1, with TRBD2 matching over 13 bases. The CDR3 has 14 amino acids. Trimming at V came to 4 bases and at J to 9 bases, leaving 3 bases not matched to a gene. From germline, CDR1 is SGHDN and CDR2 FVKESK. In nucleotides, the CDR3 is TGTGCCAGCAGCCTCGGGACTAGCGGGGCTGAGCAGTTCTTC. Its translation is CASSLGTSGAEQFF.

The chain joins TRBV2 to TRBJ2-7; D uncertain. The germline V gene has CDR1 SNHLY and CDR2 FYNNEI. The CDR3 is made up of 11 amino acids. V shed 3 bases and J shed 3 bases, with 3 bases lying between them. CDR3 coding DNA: TGTGCCAGCAGTGACTTCTACGAGCAGTACTTC. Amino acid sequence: CASSDFYEQYF.

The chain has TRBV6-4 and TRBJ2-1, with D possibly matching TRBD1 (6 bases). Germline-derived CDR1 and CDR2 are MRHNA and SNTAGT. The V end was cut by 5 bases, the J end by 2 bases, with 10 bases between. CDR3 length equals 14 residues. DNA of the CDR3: TGTGCCAGCAGTCGGGACATCGCCTACAATGAGCAGTTCTTC. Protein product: CASSRDIAYNEQFF.

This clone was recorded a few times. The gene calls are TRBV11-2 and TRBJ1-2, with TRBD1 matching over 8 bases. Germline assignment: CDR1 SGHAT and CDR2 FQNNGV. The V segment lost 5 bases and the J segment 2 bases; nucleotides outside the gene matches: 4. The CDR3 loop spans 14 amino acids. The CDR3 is CASSLDRGNYGYTF. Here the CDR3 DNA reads TGTGCCAGCAGCCTCGACAGGGGAAACTATGGCTACACCTTC.

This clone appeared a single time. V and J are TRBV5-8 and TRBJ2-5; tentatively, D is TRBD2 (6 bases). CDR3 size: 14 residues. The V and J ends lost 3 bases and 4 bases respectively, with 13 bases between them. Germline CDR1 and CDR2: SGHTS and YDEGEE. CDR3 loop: CASSWGLGLETQYF. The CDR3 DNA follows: TGTGCCAGCAGCTGGGGACTTGGCCTAGAGACCCAGTACTTC.

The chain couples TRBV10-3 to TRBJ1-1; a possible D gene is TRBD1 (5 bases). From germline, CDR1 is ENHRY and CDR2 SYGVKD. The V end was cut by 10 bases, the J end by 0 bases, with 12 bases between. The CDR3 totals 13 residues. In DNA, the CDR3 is TGTGCCAGCCATGACAGATTGAACACTGAAGCTTTCTTT. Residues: CASHDRLNTEAFF.

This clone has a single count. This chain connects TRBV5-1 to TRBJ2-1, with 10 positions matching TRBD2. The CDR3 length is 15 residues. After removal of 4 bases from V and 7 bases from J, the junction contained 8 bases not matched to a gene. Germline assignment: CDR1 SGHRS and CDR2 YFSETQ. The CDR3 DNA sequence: TGCGCCAGCAGCCCAGCGGGAGGGCCGCGGAATGAGCAGTTCTTC. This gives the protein CASSPAGGPRNEQFF.

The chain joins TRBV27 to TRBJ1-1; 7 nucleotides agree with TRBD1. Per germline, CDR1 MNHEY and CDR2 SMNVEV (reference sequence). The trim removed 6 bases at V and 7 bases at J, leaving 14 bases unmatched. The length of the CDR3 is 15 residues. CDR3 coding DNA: TGTGCCAGCAGGTGGACAGGAGGCCAGGGAGGTGAAGCTTTCTTT. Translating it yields CASRWTGGQGGEAFF.

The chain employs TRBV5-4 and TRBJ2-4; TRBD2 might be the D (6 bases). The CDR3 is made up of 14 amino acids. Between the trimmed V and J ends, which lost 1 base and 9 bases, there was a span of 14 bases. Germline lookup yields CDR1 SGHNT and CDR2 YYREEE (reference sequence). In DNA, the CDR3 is TGTGCCAGCAGCTTGATGGGCCAGGAGGGCATTCAGTACTTC. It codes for CASSLMGQEGIQYF. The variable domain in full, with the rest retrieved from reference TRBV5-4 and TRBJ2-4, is ETGVTQSPTHLIKTRGQQVTLRCSSQSGHNTVSWYQQALGQGPQFIFQYYREEENGRGNFPPRFSGLQFPNYSSELNVNALELDDSALYLCASSLMGQEGIQYFGAGTRLSVL.

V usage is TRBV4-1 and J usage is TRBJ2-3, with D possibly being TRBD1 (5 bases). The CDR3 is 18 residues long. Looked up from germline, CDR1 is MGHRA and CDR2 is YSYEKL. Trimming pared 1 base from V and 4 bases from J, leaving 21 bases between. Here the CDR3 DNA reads TGCGCCAGCAGCCAAGGACCCCCAGCAGGGCGGAACCCAGATACGCAGTATTTT. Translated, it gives CASSQGPPAGRNPDTQYF.

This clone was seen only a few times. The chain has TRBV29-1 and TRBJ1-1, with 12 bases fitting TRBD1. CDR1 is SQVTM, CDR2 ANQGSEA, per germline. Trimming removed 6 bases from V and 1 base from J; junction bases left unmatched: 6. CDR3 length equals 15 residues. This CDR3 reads CSVTGTGGKNTEAFF. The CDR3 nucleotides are TGCAGCGTGACCGGGACAGGGGGCAAGAACACTGAAGCTTTCTTT.

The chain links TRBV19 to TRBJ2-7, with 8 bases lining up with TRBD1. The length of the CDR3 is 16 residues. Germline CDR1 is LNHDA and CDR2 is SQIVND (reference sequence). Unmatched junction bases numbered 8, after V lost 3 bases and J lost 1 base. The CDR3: CASSIQGAVSSYEQYF. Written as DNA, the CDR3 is TGTGCCAGTAGTATTCAGGGGGCAGTGTCGTCCTACGAGCAGTACTTC.

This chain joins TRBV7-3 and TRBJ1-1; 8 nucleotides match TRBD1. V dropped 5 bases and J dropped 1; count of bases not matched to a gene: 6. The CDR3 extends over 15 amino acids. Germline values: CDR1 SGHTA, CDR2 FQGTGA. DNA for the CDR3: TGTGCCAGCAGCCCAGGGGGCTCTGGGAACACTGAAGCTTTCTTT. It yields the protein CASSPGGSGNTEAFF.

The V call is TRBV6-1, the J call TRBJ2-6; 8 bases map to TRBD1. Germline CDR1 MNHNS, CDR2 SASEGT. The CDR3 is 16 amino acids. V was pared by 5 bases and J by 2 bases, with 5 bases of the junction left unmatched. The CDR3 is CASSQVTGAGANVLTF. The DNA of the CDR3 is TGTGCCAGCAGTCAAGTGACAGGGGCTGGGGCCAACGTCCTGACTTTC.

The DNA for the CDR3 is TGCGCCAGCAGCCAACAGGCTAGCGGGAGCTACGAGCAGTACTTC. Amino acid sequence: CASSQQASGSYEQYF. This chain connects TRBV4-1 to TRBJ2-7, with 10 bases fitting TRBD2. CDR1 is MGHRA, CDR2 YSYEKL, per germline. This CDR3 contains 15 residues. V dropped 2 bases and J dropped 3; count of bases not matched to a gene: 4.

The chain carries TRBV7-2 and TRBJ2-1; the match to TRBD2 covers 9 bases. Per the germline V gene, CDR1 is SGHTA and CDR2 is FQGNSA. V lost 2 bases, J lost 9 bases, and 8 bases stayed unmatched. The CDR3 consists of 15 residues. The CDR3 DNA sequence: TGTGCCAGCAGCTTATTGGTAGCGGGAGTCAGTGAGCAGTTCTTC. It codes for CASSLLVAGVSEQFF.